These 11 T cell receptor beta chains originate from one sample sequenced in a study of blood T cell repertoires in COVID-19. Libraries were prepared by immunoSEQ multiplex PCR; TCRdb keeps only in-frame clonotypes and omits some of them. The sample has about 220,000 clones, approximately 80% seen once. Input material: PBMCs or T cells enriched from blood (not recorded which). The receptors stem from a woman between 40 and 50 years old with acute COVID-19.

The J gene is TRBJ1-1, the V gene TRBV7-2; the match to TRBD1 covers 7 bases. From germline, CDR1 is SGHTA and CDR2 FQGNSA. Losses at the gene ends were 2 bases for V and 5 bases for J; bases not matched to a gene: 5. The CDR3 extends over 14 amino acids. The CDR3 DNA sequence: TGTGCCAGCAGCTTACAACAGGGGCCGACTGAAGCTTTCTTT. This codes for CASSLQQGPTEAFF.

Worth noting for this clone: The junction departs from germline at one end; a sequencing error may be responsible. The V call is TRBV14, the J call TRBJ1-6, with 8 bases identical to TRBD1. CDR1 is SGHDN and CDR2 is FVKESK in the germline V gene. The CDR3 sequence is 14 residues long. CDR3 in DNA: TGTGCCAGCAGTCAAGACAGGGGCAAATCACCCCTCCACTTT. The encoded protein is CASSQDRGKSPLHF.

The rearrangement uses TRBV3-1 (or the pseudogene TRBV3-2) and TRBJ1-5; 7 nucleotides agree with TRBD1. Germline assignment: CDR1 LGHDT and CDR2 YNNKEL (reference sequence). The CDR3 contains 15 residues. With V trimmed by 1 base and J by 7 bases, 7 bases remained unmatched. CDR3 protein: CASSQGDRARQPQHF. The DNA for the CDR3 is TGTGCCAGCAGCCAAGGAGACAGGGCTAGACAGCCCCAGCATTTT.

The V and J genes are TRBV2 and TRBJ2-7, with 9 bases fitting TRBD1. This CDR3 region has 13 residues. With V trimmed by 7 bases and J by 6 bases, 7 bases remained unmatched. CDR1 and CDR2 from the germline V gene are SNHLY and FYNNEI. The DNA of the CDR3 is TGTGCCAGCAATGGACAGGGGATCGTCGAGCAGTACTTC. Amino acid sequence: CASNGQGIVEQYF.

V usage is TRBV19 and J usage is TRBJ2-7; weak D call: TRBD1 (8 bases). V was cut by 10 bases and J by 5 bases, with 18 bases left in between. Germline loops: CDR1 LNHDA, CDR2 SQIVND (reference sequence). CDR3 length: 13 residues. The CDR3 DNA is TGTGCCACCAGAGACAGGGGAGGGAACGAGCAGTACTTC. It is translated as CATRDRGGNEQYF. The whole variable domain, remainder taken from reference TRBV19 and TRBJ2-7, is DGGITQSPKYLFRKEGQNVTLSCEQNLNHDAMYWYRQDPGQGLRLIYYSQIVNDFQKGDIAEGYSVSREKKESFPLTVTSAQKNPTAFYLCATRDRGGNEQYFGPGTRLTVT.

J is TRBJ2-3 and V is TRBV5-6, with 7 bases lining up with TRBD2. The CDR3 runs 16 residues. Germline values: CDR1 SGHDT, CDR2 YYEEEE. Germline trimming cut 1 base from V and 4 bases from J; bases unmatched to any gene: 9. The CDR3, as DNA: TGTGCCAGCAGCTTGACCCCGCCTAGCGGAGCAGATACGCAGTATTTT. The encoded protein is CASSLTPPSGADTQYF.

The genes are TRBV2 and TRBJ1-4, with 9 nucleotides matching TRBD1. This CDR3 contains 15 residues. Germline V gives CDR1 SNHLY, CDR2 FYNNEI. V dropped 7 bases and J dropped 7; count of bases not matched to a gene: 10. The CDR3 loop reads CASNLQGARGEKLFF. The CDR3 bases are TGTGCCAGCAACTTACAGGGGGCTAGGGGTGAAAAACTGTTTTTT.

The V call is TRBV6-5, the J call TRBJ2-4; D is uncertain. The length of the CDR3 is 15 residues. Trimming removed 6 bases at V and 1 base at J, with 13 bases between. Germline V gene sequence: CDR1 MNHEY, CDR2 SVGAGI. CDR3 nucleotides: TGTGCCAGCAGAGCGCCTCCCGGGGCCAAAAACATTCAGTACTTC. Its translation: CASRAPPGAKNIQYF.

The J gene is TRBJ2-3, the V gene TRBV24-1; possible D gene TRBD2, 6 bases. This CDR3 region has 15 residues. Per the germline V gene, CDR1 is KGHDR and CDR2 is SFDVKD. Trimming took 3 bases from V and 5 from J, leaving 14 bases between them. CDR3 loop: CATSDPSSAGDTQYF. CDR3 sequence (DNA): TGTGCCACCAGTGATCCCTCTAGCGCGGGAGATACGCAGTATTTT.

The chain joins TRBV19 to TRBJ1-1, with 9 bases that match TRBD1. The CDR3 sequence is 13 residues long. Trimming at V came to 4 bases and at J to 7 bases, leaving 4 bases not matched to a gene. Looked up from germline, CDR1 is LNHDA and CDR2 is SQIVND (reference sequence). CDR3 sequence: CASSRDRAREAFF. The CDR3 DNA follows: TGTGCCAGTAGTAGGGACAGGGCTCGTGAAGCTTTCTTT. The whole variable domain, filled in from reference TRBV19 and TRBJ1-1, reads DGGITQSPKYLFRKEGQNVTLSCEQNLNHDAMYWYRQDPGQGLRLIYYSQIVNDFQKGDIAEGYSVSREKKESFPLTVTSAQKNPTAFYLCASSRDRAREAFFGQGTRLTVV.

The V and J genes are TRBV11-2 and TRBJ2-2, with D possibly matching TRBD2 (6 bases). The CDR3 covers 14 residues. Trimming cost V 1 base and J 6 bases, with 9 bases left between them. Germline CDR1 SGHAT, CDR2 FQNNGV. The CDR3 coding sequence is TGTGCCAGCAGCTTAGTGGGGGGTCCCGGGGAGCTGTTTTTT. Protein sequence: CASSLVGGPGELFF.